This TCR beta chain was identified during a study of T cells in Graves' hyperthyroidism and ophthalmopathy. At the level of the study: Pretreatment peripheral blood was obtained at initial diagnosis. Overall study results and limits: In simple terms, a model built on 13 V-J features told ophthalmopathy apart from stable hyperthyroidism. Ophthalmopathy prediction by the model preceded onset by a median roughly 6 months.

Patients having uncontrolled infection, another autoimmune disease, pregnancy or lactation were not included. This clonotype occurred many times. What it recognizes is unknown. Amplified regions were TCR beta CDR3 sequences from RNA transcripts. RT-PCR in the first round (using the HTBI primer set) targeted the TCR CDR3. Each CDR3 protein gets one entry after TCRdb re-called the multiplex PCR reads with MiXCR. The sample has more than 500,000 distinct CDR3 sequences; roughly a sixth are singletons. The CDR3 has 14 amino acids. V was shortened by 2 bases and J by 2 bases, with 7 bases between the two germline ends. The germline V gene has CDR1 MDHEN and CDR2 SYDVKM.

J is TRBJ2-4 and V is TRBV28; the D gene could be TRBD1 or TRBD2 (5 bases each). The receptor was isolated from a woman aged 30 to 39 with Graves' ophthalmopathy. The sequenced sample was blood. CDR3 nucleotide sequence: TGTGCCAGCAGTTTAGGGGGTTCCAAAAACATTCAGTACTTC. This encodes CASSLGGSKNIQYF.